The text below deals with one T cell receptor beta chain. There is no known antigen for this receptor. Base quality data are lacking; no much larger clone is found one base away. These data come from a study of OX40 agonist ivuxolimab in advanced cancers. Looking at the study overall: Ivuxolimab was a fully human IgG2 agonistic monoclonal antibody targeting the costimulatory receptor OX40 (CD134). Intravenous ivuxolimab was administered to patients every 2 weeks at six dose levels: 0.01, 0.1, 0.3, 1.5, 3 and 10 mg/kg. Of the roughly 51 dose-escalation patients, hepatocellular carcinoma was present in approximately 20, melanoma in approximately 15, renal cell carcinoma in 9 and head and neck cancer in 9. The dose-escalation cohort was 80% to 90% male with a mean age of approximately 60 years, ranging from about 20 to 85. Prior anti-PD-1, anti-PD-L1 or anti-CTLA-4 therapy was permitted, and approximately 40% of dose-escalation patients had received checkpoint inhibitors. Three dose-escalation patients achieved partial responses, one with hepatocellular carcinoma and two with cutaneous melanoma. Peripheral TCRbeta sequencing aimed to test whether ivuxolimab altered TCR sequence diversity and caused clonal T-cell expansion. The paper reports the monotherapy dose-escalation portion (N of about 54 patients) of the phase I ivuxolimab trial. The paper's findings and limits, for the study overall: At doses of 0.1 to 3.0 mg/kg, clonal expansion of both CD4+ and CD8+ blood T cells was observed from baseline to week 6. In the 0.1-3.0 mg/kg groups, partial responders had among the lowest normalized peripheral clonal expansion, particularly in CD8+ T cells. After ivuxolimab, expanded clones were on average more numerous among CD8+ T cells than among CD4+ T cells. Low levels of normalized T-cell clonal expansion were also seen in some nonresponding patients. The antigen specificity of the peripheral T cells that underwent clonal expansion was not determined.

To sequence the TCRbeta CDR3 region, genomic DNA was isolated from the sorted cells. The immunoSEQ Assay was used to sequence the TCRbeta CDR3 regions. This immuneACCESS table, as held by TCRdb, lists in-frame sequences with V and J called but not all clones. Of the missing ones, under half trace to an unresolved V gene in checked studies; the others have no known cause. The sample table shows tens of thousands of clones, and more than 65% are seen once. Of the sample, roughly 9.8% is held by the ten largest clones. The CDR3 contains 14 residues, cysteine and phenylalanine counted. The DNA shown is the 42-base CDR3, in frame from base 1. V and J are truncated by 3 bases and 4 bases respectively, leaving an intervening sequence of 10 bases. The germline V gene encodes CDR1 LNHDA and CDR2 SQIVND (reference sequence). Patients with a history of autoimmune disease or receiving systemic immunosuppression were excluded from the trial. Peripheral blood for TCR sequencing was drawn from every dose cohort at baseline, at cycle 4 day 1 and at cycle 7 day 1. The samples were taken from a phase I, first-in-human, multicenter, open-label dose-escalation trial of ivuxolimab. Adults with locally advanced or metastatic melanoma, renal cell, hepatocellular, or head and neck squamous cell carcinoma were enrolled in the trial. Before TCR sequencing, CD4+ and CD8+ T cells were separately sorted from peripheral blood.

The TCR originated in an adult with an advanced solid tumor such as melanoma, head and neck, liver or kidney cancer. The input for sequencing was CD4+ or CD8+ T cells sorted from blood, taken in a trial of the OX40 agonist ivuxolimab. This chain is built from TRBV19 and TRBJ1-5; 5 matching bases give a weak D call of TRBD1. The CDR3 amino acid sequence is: CASSIGATNQPQHF. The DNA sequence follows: TGTGCCAGTAGTATTGGGGCAACAAATCAGCCCCAGCATTTT. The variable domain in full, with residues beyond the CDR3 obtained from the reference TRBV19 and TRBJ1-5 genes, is DGGITQSPKYLFRKEGQNVTLSCEQNLNHDAMYWYRQDPGQGLRLIYYSQIVNDFQKGDIAEGYSVSREKKESFPLTVTSAQKNPTAFYLCASSIGATNQPQHFGDGTRLSIL.